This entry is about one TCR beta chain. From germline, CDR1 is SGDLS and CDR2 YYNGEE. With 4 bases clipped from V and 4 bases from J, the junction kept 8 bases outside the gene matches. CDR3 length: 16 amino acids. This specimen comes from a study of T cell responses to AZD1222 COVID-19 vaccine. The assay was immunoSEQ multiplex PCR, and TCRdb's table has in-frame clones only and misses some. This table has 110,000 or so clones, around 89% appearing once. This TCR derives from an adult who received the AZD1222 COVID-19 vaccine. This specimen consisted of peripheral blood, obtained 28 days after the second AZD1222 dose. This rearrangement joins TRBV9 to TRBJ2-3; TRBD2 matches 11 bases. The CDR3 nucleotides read TGTGCCAGCAGCCCAGCCGGGACTAGCGGTCCAGATACGCAGTATTTT. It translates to CASSPAGTSGPDTQYF.